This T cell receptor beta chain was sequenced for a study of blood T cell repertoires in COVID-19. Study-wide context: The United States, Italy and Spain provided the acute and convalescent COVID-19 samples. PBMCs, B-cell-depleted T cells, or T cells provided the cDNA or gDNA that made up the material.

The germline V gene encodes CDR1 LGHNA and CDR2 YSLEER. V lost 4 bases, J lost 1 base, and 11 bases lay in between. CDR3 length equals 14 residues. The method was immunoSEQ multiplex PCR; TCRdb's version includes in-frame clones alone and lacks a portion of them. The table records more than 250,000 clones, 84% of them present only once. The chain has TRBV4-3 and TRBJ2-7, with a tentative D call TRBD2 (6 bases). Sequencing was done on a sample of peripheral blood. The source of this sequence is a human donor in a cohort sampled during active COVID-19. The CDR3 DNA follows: TGCGCCAGCAGCCGTTTTGGAGGGTCCTACGAGCAGTACTTC. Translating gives CASSRFGGSYEQYF.